The entry below gives a single TCR beta chain sequence along with its context. The data belong to a study of blood T cell repertoires in COVID-19. Clones were sequenced by immunoSEQ multiplex PCR, and TCRdb holds only the in-frame ones, with some missing. The table includes approximately 94,000 clones, approximately 90% detected once. Trimming stripped 4 bases from V and 4 bases from J, with 19 bases between. Germline-derived CDR1 and CDR2 are MDHEN and SYDVKM. This CDR3 comprises 16 residues. The chain uses TRBV28 and TRBJ2-5, with D possibly matching TRBD2 (5 bases). This sequence originates from an elderly woman with active COVID-19. The specimen was peripheral blood. CDR3 in DNA: TGTGCCAGCAGTTCCAACAGAGGGAGAGTAGTAGAGACCCAGTACTTC. Residues: CASSSNRGRVVETQYF.